This note documents a single T cell receptor (beta chain) sequence. Its matching antigen is unknown. The sample belongs to a study of human T cells and chemical hapten exposure. Study results and caveats: Expanded TCR counts at PT1 went up together with patch test score, a positive correlation.

Authors' analysis steps: The median was approximately 89,000 TCRs per sample, ranging about 20,000 to 700,000. MiXCR, applied by TCRdb to the RACE reads, yields one record per CDR3 protein. Here the V and J calls rest on TCRdb's processing, not on the authors' analysis. The sample lists just over 95,000 distinct CDR3 sequences; around 25% were seen once. The time point here: patch test 3, about 24 weeks after DPC sensitization. Sample treatment: therapeutic diphenylcyclopropenone sensitization with weekly scalp DPC. Researchers sampled blood before each patch test went on. Per the germline V gene, CDR1 is SNHLY and CDR2 is FYNNEI. The junction had 10 bases not matched to a gene; V was cut back by 0 bases and J by 1 base. The CDR3 consists of 18 residues.

The sequence was collected from a middle-aged man with alopecia areata. Some clones in this sample may be carry-over from other donors' samples. The chain combines TRBV2 with TRBJ2-3, with TRBD2 identical over 7 bases. The sequencing used whole blood, collected in connection with sensitization to the hapten diphenylcyclopropenone (DPC). Here the CDR3 DNA reads TGTGCCAGCAGTGAAGCGCTTGTTAGCGGGTCCCGCACAGATACGCAGTATTTT. Translating gives CASSEALVSGSRTDTQYF.